Sequencing of this T cell receptor (beta chain) was carried out in a study of sequential checkpoint blockade in melanoma. Study background: After both sequences, patients received maintenance nivolumab.

The treatment was: randomized to nivolumab then ipilimumab (arm A) or the reverse (arm B). Only a few counts were recorded for this clone. The data were produced by immunoSEQ multiplex PCR, yet TCRdb's version contains in-frame clones alone and is incomplete. The table lists more than 15,000 clones, roughly 70% of them singletons. The length of the CDR3 is 15 residues. CDR1 is MGHRA, CDR2 YSYEKL, per germline. J was trimmed by 0 bases and V by 0 bases; bases with no gene match: 1. Material: CD8+ T cells sorted from blood (inferred from file names), obtained from a patient given nivolumab and ipilimumab in sequence. This chain joins TRBV4-1 and TRBJ2-7; 8 bases line up with TRBD1. The clonotype originates from a human donor with melanoma. CDR3: CASSQEGTGSYEQYF. Here the CDR3 DNA reads TGCGCCAGCAGCCAAGAGGGGACAGGCTCCTACGAGCAGTACTTC.